The clone carrying this TCR beta chain was found a few times. V was shortened by 5 bases and J by 3 bases, with 10 bases between the two germline ends. This CDR3 comprises 13 residues. Germline assignment: CDR1 SGHTA and CDR2 FQGNSA. This entry belongs to a study of blood T cell repertoires in COVID-19. Profiled with immunoSEQ multiplex PCR; TCRdb holds only in-frame clones, not every one. This sample has 110,000 to 150,000 clones; 84% occur once, and the top ten carry about 9.3%. The sample consisted of peripheral blood. The rearrangement joins TRBV7-2 to TRBJ2-5; possibly TRBD1 for D (6 bases). This receptor was identified in a woman older than 75 in a cohort sampled during active or convalescent COVID-19. The CDR3 sequence: CASSLGTKETQYF. The CDR3 region has the DNA TGTGCCAGCAGCCTCGGGACAAAAGAGACCCAGTACTTC.